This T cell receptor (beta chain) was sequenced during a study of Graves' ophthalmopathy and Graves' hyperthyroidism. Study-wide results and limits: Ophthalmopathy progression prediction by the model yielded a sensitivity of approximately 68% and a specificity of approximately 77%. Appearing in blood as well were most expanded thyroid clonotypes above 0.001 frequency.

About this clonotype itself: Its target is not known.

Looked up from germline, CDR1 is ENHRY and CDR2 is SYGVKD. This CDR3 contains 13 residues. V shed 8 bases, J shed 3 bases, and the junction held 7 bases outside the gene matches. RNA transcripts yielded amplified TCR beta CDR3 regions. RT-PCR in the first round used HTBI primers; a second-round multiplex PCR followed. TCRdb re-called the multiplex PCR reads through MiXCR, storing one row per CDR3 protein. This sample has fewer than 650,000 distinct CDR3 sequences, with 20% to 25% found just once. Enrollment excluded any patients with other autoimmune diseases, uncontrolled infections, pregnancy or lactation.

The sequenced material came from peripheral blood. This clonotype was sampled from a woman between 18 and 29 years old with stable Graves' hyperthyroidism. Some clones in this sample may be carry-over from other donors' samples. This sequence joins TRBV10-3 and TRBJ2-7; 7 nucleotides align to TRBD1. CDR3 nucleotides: TGTGCCATCCGGGACAGCCGTAACTACGAGCAGTACTTC. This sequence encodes CAIRDSRNYEQYF.